In its sample, the clone carrying this TCR beta chain is medium-sized (0.01 to 0.1%). Antigen specificity is unknown. The germline CDR1 and CDR2 sequences are SGHVS and FQNEAQ. This CDR3 is 14 amino acids long. V lost 10 bases, J lost 2 bases, and 11 bases stayed unmatched. Treg sorting used a CD4+CD25+CD127-/low gate. After constant-region reverse-primer amplification, full-length variable regions underwent semi-nested PCR with Nested Universal Primer A. TCRdb independently ran MiXCR on the 5' RACE reads; one entry per CDR3 protein. This sample has fewer than 12,000 distinct CDR3 sequences, with roughly a sixth found just once. Study outcomes and limitations: Whole repertoires were not studied in the larger cohort, only one V-J beta rearrangement. Tumor memory CD4+ T cell TCR gene usage was found to cluster with blood and lymph node memory CD4+ cells and with lymph node naive CD4+ cells.

This TCR derives from a female donor with breast cancer. The V gene is TRBV7-8, the J gene TRBJ2-7; 7 bases align to TRBD1. Sequenced material: Tregs sorted from a lymph node. The CDR3 DNA reads TGTGCCACCCGTTGGGTGACAGGGCCCTACGAGCAGTACTTC. Residues: CATRWVTGPYEQYF.